A single sample gave rise to the 12 T cell receptor beta chains below, sequenced in a study of identical twins. TCRdb analysed the 5' RACE reads with MiXCR anew, one entry per CDR3 protein. The sample contains approximately 700,000 distinct CDR3 sequences, 15% to 20% of which appear only once. Separately, the same data were catalogued under a study of T cells expressing NK-cell markers.

The source material was PBMCs. These receptors originate from a young woman in good health.

The sample holds a few counts of this clonotype. V gene TRBV7-6 combines with J gene TRBJ2-3, with D tentatively TRBD2 (6 bases). CDR1 SGHVS and CDR2 FNYEAQ come from the germline V gene. This CDR3 has 15 residues. With 5 bases removed from V and 4 bases from J, the gap between germline ends came to 16 bases. The chain's CDR3 is CASSRIGGWADTQYF. CDR3 nucleotides: TGTGCCAGCAGCCGAATCGGGGGTTGGGCAGATACGCAGTATTTT.

The genes are TRBV6-4 and TRBJ2-2, with D uncertain. This CDR3 is 14 amino acids long. V shed 7 bases and J shed 0 bases, with 9 bases lying between them. The germline gives CDR1 MRHNA, CDR2 SNTAGT. CDR3 sequence: CASTLYANTGELFF. The CDR3, as DNA: TGTGCCAGCACCCTCTACGCGAACACCGGGGAGCTGTTTTTT.

The chain couples TRBV7-2 to TRBJ2-2; D is unresolved. Trimming removed 5 bases at V and 0 bases at J, with 13 bases between. Per the germline V gene, CDR1 is SGHTA and CDR2 is FQGNSA. The CDR3 sequence is 16 residues long. The CDR3 region is CASSPHSNANTGELFF. In DNA, the CDR3 is TGTGCCAGCAGCCCCCATTCCAATGCGAACACCGGGGAGCTGTTTTTT.

This rearrangement joins TRBV5-1 to TRBJ2-1; 8 nucleotides match TRBD2. Looked up from germline, CDR1 is SGHRS and CDR2 is YFSETQ. V gave up 3 bases and J gave up 0 bases; unmatched junction bases: 11. The CDR3 extends over 18 amino acids. This chain's CDR3 is CASSSRLAGGGSYNEQFF. The DNA for the CDR3 is TGCGCCAGCAGCTCACGACTAGCCGGGGGGGGCTCCTACAATGAGCAGTTCTTC.

This clonotype showed up just a few times. The J gene is TRBJ1-2, the V gene TRBV6-6; D remains unclear. Germline-derived CDR1 and CDR2 are MNHNY and SVGAGI (reference sequence). V gave up 2 bases and J gave up 5 bases, with 6 bases separating them. CDR3 size: 12 residues. CDR3 coding DNA: TGTGCCAGCAGTTACGCCCCTTATGGCTACACCTTC. This translates into CASSYAPYGYTF.

This clonotype was found a few times. The rearrangement joins TRBV2 to TRBJ1-6; TRBD1 matches 7 bases. Germline loops: CDR1 SNHLY, CDR2 FYNNEI. With V trimmed by 6 bases and J by 10 bases, 6 bases remained unmatched. The CDR3 extends over 13 amino acids. The CDR3 loop reads CASRSQGGSPLHF. The CDR3 DNA sequence: TGTGCCAGCAGGTCCCAGGGGGGATCACCCCTCCACTTT.

This clonotype has a count of ten or more. This rearrangement joins TRBV12-3 or TRBV12-4 to TRBJ2-7; D possibly corresponds to TRBD2 (6 bases). CDR3 length equals 12 residues. Trimming removed 4 bases at V and 9 bases at J, with 13 bases between. CDR3 amino acids: CASSSGDFWQYF. CDR3 coding DNA: TGTGCCAGCAGTTCCGGGGACTTTTGGCAGTACTTC.

The V and J genes are TRBV5-1 and TRBJ2-5; D is unclear. The CDR3 extends over 14 amino acids. The V end was cut by 3 bases, the J end by 0 bases, with 9 bases between. CDR1 and CDR2 (germline): SGHRS, YFSETQ. For the CDR3, the DNA is TGCGCCAGCAGCTGGAGACCAAACCAAGAGACCCAGTACTTC. It is translated as CASSWRPNQETQYF.

The chain combines TRBV5-4 with TRBJ2-7; the match to TRBD1 covers 9 bases. The junction had 7 bases not matched to a gene; V was cut back by 3 bases and J by 3 bases. The V gene's germline CDR1 is SGHNT and CDR2 YYREEE (reference sequence). The CDR3 runs to 15 residues. The CDR3 here is CASSYGRTGDYEQYF. CDR3 nucleotides: TGTGCCAGCAGCTATGGCCGGACAGGGGACTACGAGCAGTACTTC.

This clonotype has only a few counts. The chain combines TRBV11-2 with TRBJ2-1, with D possibly matching TRBD2 (6 bases). The germline gives CDR1 SGHAT, CDR2 FQNNGV. V lost 7 bases and J 4 bases, leaving 17 bases between the germline ends. The CDR3 totals 15 residues. Written as DNA, the CDR3 is TGTGCCAGCACCCAATTCCCGGGACTGTACAATGAGCAGTTCTTC. The encoded protein is CASTQFPGLYNEQFF.

This chain connects TRBV25-1 to TRBJ2-1; D is perhaps TRBD2 (5 bases). Germline CDR1 MGHDK, CDR2 SYGVNS. Between the trimmed V and J ends, which lost 4 bases and 4 bases, there was a span of 11 bases. The CDR3 sequence is 14 residues long. The CDR3 loop reads CASSGWTEYNEQFF. The CDR3 nucleotides read TGTGCCAGCAGTGGGTGGACTGAGTACAATGAGCAGTTCTTC.

This clonotype was picked up a small number of times. V is TRBV14 and J is TRBJ2-1; 9 bases fit TRBD2. The CDR3 is made up of 15 amino acids. V lost 1 base, J lost 3 bases, and 1 base stayed unmatched. Germline loops: CDR1 SGHDN, CDR2 FVKESK. The DNA of the CDR3 is TGTGCCAGCAGCCAAGTAGCGGGAGTCTACAATGAGCAGTTCTTC. It yields the protein CASSQVAGVYNEQFF.